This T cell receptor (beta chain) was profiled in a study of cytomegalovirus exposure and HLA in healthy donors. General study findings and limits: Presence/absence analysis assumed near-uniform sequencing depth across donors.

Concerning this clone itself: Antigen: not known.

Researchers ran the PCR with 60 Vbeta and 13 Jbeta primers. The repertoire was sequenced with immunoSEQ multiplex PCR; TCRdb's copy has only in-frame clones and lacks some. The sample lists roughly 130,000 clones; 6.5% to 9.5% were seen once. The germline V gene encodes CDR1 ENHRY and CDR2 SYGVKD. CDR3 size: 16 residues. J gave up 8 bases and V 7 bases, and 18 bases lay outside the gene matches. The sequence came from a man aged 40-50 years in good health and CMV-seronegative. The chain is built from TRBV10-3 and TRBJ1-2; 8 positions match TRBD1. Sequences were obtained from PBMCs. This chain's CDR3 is CAITSPDRVAFSGYTF. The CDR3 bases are TGTGCCATCACCTCGCCGGACAGGGTGGCCTTTTCCGGCTACACCTTC.